The 28 T cell receptor beta chains listed next were all sequenced from one sample in a study of tumor and adjacent non-tumor tissue in lung cancer. A modified ARM-PCR protocol with three rounds of nested PCR amplified TCRbeta. TCRdb passed the multiplex PCR reads through MiXCR, listing each CDR3 protein once. The sample records 95,000 to 150,000 distinct CDR3 sequences, 66% being singletons. This sample's RNA came from whole unsorted tissue. The sequencing sample was made of lung tumor tissue. Receptor source: a man aged 25 to 40 with non-small cell lung cancer.

The rearrangement uses TRBV6-2 or TRBV6-3 and TRBJ2-1; 9 bases line up with TRBD2. The germline V gene encodes CDR1 MNHEY and CDR2 SVGEGT. The CDR3 is 14 residues long. The J segment lost 7 bases and the V segment lost 11 bases, leaving 12 bases of the junction unmatched. CDR3 amino acids: CAGKLGLAYNEQFF. The DNA of the CDR3 is TGTGCCGGCAAACTGGGACTAGCATATAATGAGCAGTTCTTC.

The rearrangement links TRBV5-4 to TRBJ2-3, with D tentatively TRBD2 (5 bases). The CDR3 has 13 amino acids. Between the trimmed V and J ends, which lost 8 bases and 6 bases, there was a span of 16 bases. CDR1 SGHNT and CDR2 YYREEE come from the germline V gene (reference sequence). The CDR3 sequence: CASSHEGCDTQYF. CDR3 nucleotide sequence: TGTGCCAGTAGCCATGAGGGTTGCGATACGCAGTATTTT.

The V call is TRBV4-1, the J call TRBJ1-4; D gene uncertain. The CDR3 sequence is 16 residues long. CDR1 and CDR2 from the germline V gene are MGHRA and YSYEKL. Trimming removed 7 bases from V and 2 bases from J, with 17 bases in between. CDR3 residues: CASTPQRVGTNEKLFF. For the CDR3, the DNA is TGCGCCAGCACACCCCAGAGGGTTGGGACTAATGAAAAACTGTTTTTT.

This clonotype was recorded at least ten times. This chain uses TRBV6-5 with TRBJ2-3; 11 bases agree with TRBD2. Germline CDR1 MNHEY, CDR2 SVGAGI. With V trimmed by 6 bases and J by 3 bases, 5 bases remained unmatched. This CDR3 is 15 amino acids long. The CDR3 coding sequence is TGTGCCAGCAGGATAGCGGGAGGGCTGACAGATACGCAGTATTTT. Encoded protein: CASRIAGGLTDTQYF.

On this clonotype itself: This may stem from a read error, because a much larger clone lies one nucleotide away. The final CDR3 position lacks the conserved phenylalanine or tryptophan, pointing to a likely read error. This chain links TRBV10-2 with TRBJ2-3; D remains unclear. Trimming cost V 4 bases and J 8 bases, with 7 bases left between them. Germline-derived CDR1 and CDR2 are WSHSY and SAAADI. This CDR3 contains 11 residues. CDR3 residues: CASSAVGTQYV. CDR3 sequence (DNA): TGCGCCAGCAGTGCAGTAGGTACGCAGTATGTT.

This clonotype was recorded many times. The chain uses TRBV5-6 and TRBJ2-4, with 16 bases aligning to TRBD2. Losses at the gene ends were 4 bases for V and 8 bases for J; bases not matched to a gene: 6. CDR3 size: 16 residues. In germline, CDR1 is SGHDT, CDR2 YYEEEE. The CDR3 protein is CASSGTSGGAQDIQYF. CDR3 nucleotide sequence: TGTGCCAGCAGCGGGACTAGCGGGGGGGCTCAAGACATTCAGTACTTC.

Regarding this clonotype: Since a much larger clone is just one base distant, this may be a read error. CDR3 sequence: CSAASGIETQYF. The CDR3 bases are TGCAGTGCTGCCAGCGGGATTGAGACCCAGTACTTC. The chain links TRBV20-1 to TRBJ2-5; 7 nucleotides agree with TRBD2. V gave up 5 bases and J gave up 5 bases; unmatched junction bases: 5. This CDR3 is built from 12 residues. CDR1 DFQATT and CDR2 SNEGSKA come from the germline V gene (reference sequence).

This clonotype was seen only a few times. Relative to the germline gene, one junction end is altered; a read error may explain this. The chain has TRBV4-2 and TRBJ2-2, with 9 bases lining up with TRBD1. Germline assignment: CDR1 LGHNA and CDR2 YNFKEQ. The CDR3 covers 15 residues. The CDR3 sequence: CASGHPGTGHGELFF. The CDR3 DNA is TGTGCCAGCGGCCATCCGGGGACAGGGCACGGGGAGCTGTTTTTT.

Concerning this clonotype itself: This may be a read error: a much more frequent sequence differs by one nucleotide. The V and J genes are TRBV5-4 and TRBJ1-1; no clear D. The CDR3 is 13 residues long. Per germline, CDR1 SGHNT and CDR2 YYREEE (reference sequence). The CDR3 loop is CASSSAWNTEASF. Here the CDR3 DNA reads TGTGCCAGCAGCTCCGCATGGAACACTGAAGCTTCCTTT.

This clonotype has more than one count but fewer than ten. The rearrangement links TRBV24-1 to TRBJ2-1; 10 nucleotides align to TRBD2. V lost 6 bases to trimming and J lost 0 bases; unmatched junction nucleotides: 1. Germline CDR1 KGHDR, CDR2 SFDVKD. The CDR3 has 15 amino acids. The CDR3 loop is CATSSSGSSYNEQFF. Written as DNA, the CDR3 is TGTGCCACCAGTTCTAGCGGGAGCTCCTACAATGAGCAGTTCTTC.

A word on this clonotype: The junction and the germline gene differ at one end; a read error may be behind it. This sequence joins TRBV4-1 and TRBJ1-1, with D possibly matching TRBD1 (6 bases). Germline CDR1 reads MGHRA; CDR2 reads YSYEKL. The length of the CDR3 is 15 residues. This CDR3 reads CASSQRGGAETEAFF. The CDR3 DNA sequence: TGCGCCAGCAGCCAACGGGGGGGGGCGGAGACTGAAGCTTTTTTT.

This rearrangement joins TRBV11-2 to TRBJ2-2, with D possibly being TRBD2 (5 bases). The CDR3 runs to 13 residues. V lost 6 bases and J lost 12, with 17 bases in between. CDR1 and CDR2 (germline): SGHAT, FQNNGV. Written as DNA, the CDR3 is TGTGCCAGCAGTTTTATGGAGGCCGTGAAGCTGTTTTTT. Its translation is CASSFMEAVKLFF.

Regarding this clonotype: The conserved phenylalanine or tryptophan normally closing the CDR3 is absent here, so this likely arose from a read error. The gene calls are TRBV11-3 and TRBJ2-5, with TRBD1 matching over 9 bases. This CDR3 contains 18 residues. The germline V gene encodes CDR1 SGHNT and CDR2 YENEEA. CDR3 nucleotide sequence: TGCGCCAGCAGCCCAATCCATCCGGGACAGGGCAACGAAGAGACCCAGTACCTC. Its translation: CASSPIHPGQGNEETQYL.

Comments on this clonotype: At one of its ends the junction is not consistent with the germline gene, which may arise from a read error. CDR3 residues: CVSSYVGIRDYGYTF. In DNA form, the CDR3 reads TGTGTCAGCAGTTATGTCGGCATCCGGGACTATGGCTACACCTTC. The chain carries TRBV6-2 or TRBV6-3 and TRBJ1-2; no clear D gene. Germline lookup yields CDR1 MNHEY and CDR2 SVGEGT. The CDR3 extends over 15 amino acids.

With regard to this clonotype: At one end, the junction sequence differs from germline, possibly due to a read error. The chain carries TRBV6-6 and TRBJ2-2; either TRBD1 or TRBD2 may fit D (5 bases each). From germline, CDR1 is MNHNY and CDR2 SVGAGI (reference sequence). The CDR3 is 13 amino acids. CDR3 sequence: CASSEGWAWELFF. CDR3 nucleotides: TGTGCCAGCAGTGAGGGGTGGGCCTGGGAGCTGTTTTTC.

This clonotype has ten or more counts. The chain recombines TRBV5-6 with TRBJ2-5, with 9 positions matching TRBD1. The CDR3 totals 15 residues. Germline V gene lookup returns CDR1 SGHDT and CDR2 YYEEEE. V gave up 0 bases and J gave up 6 bases; unmatched junction bases: 6. The CDR3 sequence: CASSLGQGVWKTQYF. The CDR3 DNA reads TGTGCCAGCAGCTTGGGACAGGGGGTGTGGAAGACCCAGTACTTC.

Concerning this clonotype itself: As the CDR3 is not closed by the conserved phenylalanine or tryptophan, this likely results from a read error. This chain connects TRBV6-5 to TRBJ1-2; D is possibly TRBD1 (5 bases). Germline V gene lookup returns CDR1 MNHEY and CDR2 SVGAGI. The CDR3 is 13 residues long. CDR3 bases: TGTGCCAACAGTTACTCAGGGATTCATGGCTACACCTTA. Residues: CANSYSGIHGYTL.

In this sample, this clonotype turned up many times. In DNA, the CDR3 is TGCGCCAGCAGCCAAGATCGAGAGGCAGGGGGCAATTCACCCCTCCACTTT. Amino acid sequence: CASSQDREAGGNSPLHF. The chain links TRBV4-1 to TRBJ1-6, with TRBD1 identical over 8 bases. This CDR3 has 17 residues. The germline V gene encodes CDR1 MGHRA and CDR2 YSYEKL. J lost 7 bases, V lost 0 bases, and 8 bases had no gene match.

In this sample, this clonotype turned up once. A read error may produce the germline difference seen at one junction end. CDR3 residues: CSSGDGAPETFF. The CDR3 region has the DNA TGCAGCAGCGGGGATGGGGCCCCTGAAACTTTCTTT. The genes are TRBV29-1 and TRBJ1-1, with D possibly TRBD1 on 5 matching bases. The CDR3 contains 12 residues. Germline loops: CDR1 SQVTM, CDR2 ANQGSEA.

On this clonotype: This may be a read error: a much more frequent sequence differs by one nucleotide. The CDR3 spells CSARPLGLRTDTQYF. CDR3 coding DNA: TGCAGTGCTAGACCTCTGGGACTTCGCACAGATACGCAGTATTTT. V gene TRBV20-1 combines with J gene TRBJ2-3, with a tentative D call TRBD2 (6 bases). The CDR3 is 15 amino acids. Germline V gives CDR1 DFQATT, CDR2 SNEGSKA (reference sequence). Trimming stripped 2 bases from V and 1 base from J, with 13 bases between.

About this clonotype: One end of the junction is discordant with germline, which a read error may explain. The chain uses TRBV6-5 and TRBJ1-2; D unresolved. From germline, CDR1 is MNHEY and CDR2 SVGAGI. The CDR3 spans 14 residues. CDR3 sequence (DNA): TGTACCAGCAGTTACTCGAGGCGGGAAGGAAGCTACACCTTC. This sequence encodes CTSSYSRREGSYTF.

This chain joins TRBV11-2 and TRBJ1-4; a weak D match, TRBD1 (5 bases). CDR3 length equals 13 residues. V was pared by 7 bases and J by 4 bases, with 10 bases between. Germline loops: CDR1 SGHAT, CDR2 FQNNGV. The DNA of the CDR3 is TGTGCCAGCATCTACCAGGGTAATGAAAAACTGTTTTTT. It encodes CASIYQGNEKLFF.

A note on this clonotype: A read error may account for a junction end that differs from germline. V and J are TRBV11-2 and TRBJ1-1, with TRBD1 as a possible D gene (5 bases). CDR1 SGHAT and CDR2 FQNNGV come from the germline V gene. CDR3 length equals 14 residues. CDR3 sequence (DNA): TGTGCCAGCGGCTTGGGTATAGGGGACCCTGAAGCTTTCTTT. This sequence encodes CASGLGIGDPEAFF.

About this clonotype: This may be a read error, as it is one base from a much larger clone. The CDR3 loop is CASSLGWSGSDTQYF. In DNA, the CDR3 is TGCGCCAGCAGCTTGGGGTGGTCAGGTTCAGATACGCAGTATTTT. The chain couples TRBV5-1 to TRBJ2-3; no clear D gene. This CDR3 has 15 amino acids. V lost 0 bases and J 4 bases, leaving 12 bases between the germline ends. From germline, CDR1 is SGHRS and CDR2 YFSETQ.

Notes on this clonotype: This sequence may be a read error, since a much larger clone differs from it by one base. The V call is TRBV6-2 or TRBV6-3, the J call TRBJ1-2; D is unresolved. CDR1 and CDR2 from the germline V gene are MNHEY and SVGEGT. The CDR3 is made up of 12 amino acids. CDR3 DNA sequence: TGTGACAGCAGCCAAGGCCGGATGGGCTACACCTTC. The encoded protein is CDSSQGRMGYTF.

In the case of this clonotype: A much larger clone sits a single nucleotide away, making a read error possible. The conserved phenylalanine or tryptophan is not found at the CDR3 terminus, so this likely reflects a read error. The gene calls are TRBV20-1 and TRBJ2-3, with D unclear. Trimming took off 4 bases at V and 4 bases at J, with 9 bases between the two ends. Germline V lookup: CDR1 DFQATT, CDR2 SNEGSKA (reference sequence). There are 12 residues in the CDR3. The CDR3 bases are TGCAGTGCTATTTTATTTTCAGATACGCAGTATTTG. Translated, it gives CSAILFSDTQYL.

This clonotype was detected once. The CDR3 sequence is CASAREQANTEAFF. Here the CDR3 DNA reads TGTGCCAGCGCCAGGGAACAGGCGAACACTGAAGCTTTCTTT. The V and J genes are TRBV6-1 and TRBJ1-1; D perhaps matches TRBD1 (5 bases). This CDR3 region has 14 residues. V was cut by 8 bases and J by 1 base, with 14 bases left in between. Germline assignment: CDR1 MNHNS and CDR2 SASEGT.

This chain joins TRBV4-2 and TRBJ2-2; D may be TRBD1 or TRBD2 (5 bases each). The V end lost 6 bases, the J end lost 4 bases, and 27 bases lay between the germline ends. There are 19 residues in the CDR3. Per germline, CDR1 LGHNA and CDR2 YNFKEQ. This CDR3 reads CASSEEPPGADGSTGELFF. CDR3 bases: TGTGCCAGCAGTGAAGAACCCCCCGGGGCCGATGGGAGCACCGGGGAGCTGTTTTTT.